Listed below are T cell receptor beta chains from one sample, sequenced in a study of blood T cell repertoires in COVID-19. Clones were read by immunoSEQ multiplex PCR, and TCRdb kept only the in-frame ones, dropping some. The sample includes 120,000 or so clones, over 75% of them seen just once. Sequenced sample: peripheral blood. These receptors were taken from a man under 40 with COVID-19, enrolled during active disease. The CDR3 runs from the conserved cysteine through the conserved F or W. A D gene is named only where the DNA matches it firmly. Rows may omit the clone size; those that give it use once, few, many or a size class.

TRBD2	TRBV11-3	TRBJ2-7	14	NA	TGTGCCAGCAGGCCGGGACTAGCGGGAGTCGAGCAGTACTTC	CASRPGLAGVEQYF
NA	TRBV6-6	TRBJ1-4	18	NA	TGTGCCAGCAGTCGACTAGGGGCAGCCTATGCAACTAATGAAAAACTGTTTTTT	CASSRLGAAYATNEKLFF
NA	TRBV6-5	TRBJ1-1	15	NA	TGTGCCAGCAGTTACTCGCAGGGGTCGAACACTGAAGCTTTCTTT	CASSYSQGSNTEAFF
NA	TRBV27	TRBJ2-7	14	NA	TGTGCCAGCAGTTTTTCCAGGACGGGGTACGAGCAGTACTTC	CASSFSRTGYEQYF
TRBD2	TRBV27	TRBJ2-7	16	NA	TGTGCCAGCAGCCCTAAACTAGCGGGACTGTCCTACGAGCAGTACTTC	CASSPKLAGLSYEQYF
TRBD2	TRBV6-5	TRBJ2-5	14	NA	TGTGCCAGCGGTAGCGGGGGGGCCGGGAAGACCCAGTACTTC	CASGSGGAGKTQYF
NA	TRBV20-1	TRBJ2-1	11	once	TGCAGTGCTGAGGACTACAATGAGCAGTTCTTC	CSAEDYNEQFF
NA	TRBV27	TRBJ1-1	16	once	TGTGCCAGCAGTTTTGCCCCGAGCGGAGAGAACACTGAAGCTTTCTTT	CASSFAPSGENTEAFF
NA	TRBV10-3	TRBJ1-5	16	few	TGTGCCATCAGTGAGTCACAGGCTTATAGCAATCAGCCCCAGCATTTT	CAISESQAYSNQPQHF
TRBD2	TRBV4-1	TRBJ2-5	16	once	TGCGCCAGCAGCCAAGAAGGTAGCGGGGGGCAAGAGACCCAGTACTTC	CASSQEGSGGQETQYF
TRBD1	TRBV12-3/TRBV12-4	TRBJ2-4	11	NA	TGTGCCAGCAGTCCCGGGACAGAACCGTACTTC	CASSPGTEPYF
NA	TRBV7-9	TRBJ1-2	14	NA	TGTGCCAGCAGCTTGGACTTAGCTAACTATGGCTACACCTTC	CASSLDLANYGYTF
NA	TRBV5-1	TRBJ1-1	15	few	TGCGCCAGCAGCCCCTACAGGGCCCATAGCCCTGAAGCTTTCTTT	CASSPYRAHSPEAFF
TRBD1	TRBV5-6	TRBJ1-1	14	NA	TGTGCCAGCAGCTTAGGACAGGGAATAGAAAAACGCAACTTT	CASSLGQGIEKRNF
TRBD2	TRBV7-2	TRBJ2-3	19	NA	TGTGCCAGCAGCTTACCAGGACTAGCGGGGGGGCCGGGCACAGATACGCAGTATTTT	CASSLPGLAGGPGTDTQYF
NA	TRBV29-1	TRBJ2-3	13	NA	TGCAGCGTTGAGGGCTGGCAGTTAGATACGCAGTATTTT	CSVEGWQLDTQYF
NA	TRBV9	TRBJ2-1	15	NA	TGTGCCAGCAGCGTTATGGGGGGCTCCTACAATGAGCAGTTCTTC	CASSVMGGSYNEQFF
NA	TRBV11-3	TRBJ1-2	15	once	TGTGCCAGCAGCTTAGGTTTGTTCGGGGACTATGGCTACACCTTC	CASSLGLFGDYGYTF
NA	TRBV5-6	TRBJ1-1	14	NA	TGTGCCAGCAGCTTGTGGGGCTATAACACTGAAGCTTTCTTT	CASSLWGYNTEAFF
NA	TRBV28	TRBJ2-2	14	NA	TGTGCCAGCAAAGTGGCGGAACTCGTGGGGGAGCTGTTTTTT	CASKVAELVGELFF
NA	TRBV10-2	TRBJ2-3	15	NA	TGCGCCAGCAGTGAGTCAGGGGGAGGCACAGATACGCAGTATTTT	CASSESGGGTDTQYF
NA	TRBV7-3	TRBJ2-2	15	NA	TGTGCCAGCAGCCTCGGACACGTATTCTCCGGGGAGCTGTTTTTT	CASSLGHVFSGELFF
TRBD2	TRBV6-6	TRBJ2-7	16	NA	TGTGCCAGCAGTTACAGTCGGGACGGGGGGGAGTACGAGCAGTACTTC	CASSYSRDGGEYEQYF